The 30 T cell receptor beta chains given below trace back to one sample, sequenced in a study of CD8 T cells in ankylosing spondylitis. Study-level points and caveats: A motif in TCR beta, a set of 8 or 9 highly homologous variants, appeared characteristic of ankylosing spondylitis blood.

Their cognate antigens are unknown. Using its own MiXCR run on the 5' RACE reads, TCRdb lists one record per CDR3 protein. The sample has about 750,000 distinct CDR3 sequences, around 20% seen once. Sequencing was carried out using blood, either unsorted or a sorted T cell fraction (not recorded which). These receptors all stem from a male donor with ankylosing spondylitis.

In its sample, this clonotype was seen a few times. This sequence joins TRBV29-1 and TRBJ1-1, with a weak D call TRBD1 (6 bases). The CDR3 totals 16 residues. Trimming removed 6 bases from V and 4 bases from J, with 24 bases in between. CDR1 is SQVTM, CDR2 ANQGSEA, per germline. The CDR3 is CSVPQVARGGGTEAFF. CDR3 coding DNA: TGCAGCGTCCCCCAGGTGGCGAGAGGGGGTGGCACTGAAGCTTTCTTT.

Remarks on this clonotype: Germline and junction disagree at one end, which may indicate a read error. The rearrangement links TRBV16 to TRBJ2-5, with 7 bases fitting TRBD1. This CDR3 region has 15 residues. Germline CDR1 reads KGHSY; CDR2 reads FQNENV. CDR3 region: CASGQTYRGQETQYF. CDR3 DNA sequence: TGTGCCAGCGGCCAAACCTACAGGGGACAAGAGACCCAGTACTTC.

This clonotype was found many times. The chain recombines TRBV12-3 or TRBV12-4 with TRBJ2-1, with 9 bases matching TRBD2. This CDR3 contains 16 residues. The V and J ends lost 1 base and 3 bases, in that order; junction bases with no gene match: 4. In DNA form, the CDR3 reads TGTGCCAGCAGTTTAGGCGGGACTAGCTTCTACAATGAGCAGTTCTTC. It yields the protein CASSLGGTSFYNEQFF.

In this sample, this clonotype turned up a few times. The V and J genes are TRBV20-1 and TRBJ2-1; no clear D. The ends were cut back, 1 base at V and 3 bases at J, with 10 bases in the middle. The CDR3 covers 14 residues. From germline, CDR1 is DFQATT and CDR2 SNEGSKA (reference sequence). This chain's CDR3 is CSARGLSDYNEQFF. The DNA for the CDR3 is TGCAGTGCTAGAGGGCTATCCGACTACAATGAGCAGTTCTTC.

This clonotype was recorded a few times. The chain's CDR3 is CASSFLRGRVTGELFF. CDR3 coding DNA: TGTGCCAGCAGTTTCTTGAGGGGTCGGGTCACCGGGGAGCTGTTTTTT. The V call is TRBV27, the J call TRBJ2-2, with D perhaps TRBD1 or TRBD2 (5 bases each). CDR1 MNHEY and CDR2 SMNVEV come from the germline V gene (reference sequence). V lost 3 bases, J lost 4 bases, and 15 bases lay in between. The CDR3 sequence is 16 residues long.

The sample holds many counts of this clonotype. This chain joins TRBV7-9 and TRBJ2-1, with 10 bases aligning to TRBD2. The CDR3 runs to 17 residues. CDR1 SEHNR and CDR2 FQNEAQ come from the germline V gene (reference sequence). The V segment lost 4 bases and the J segment 6 bases; nucleotides outside the gene matches: 12. The CDR3 DNA reads as TGTGCCAGCAGCTCCTCCACGACTAGCGGGCCTTTCAATGAGCAGTTCTTC. Its protein product is CASSSSTTSGPFNEQFF.

In this sample, this clonotype turned up a few times. This sequence joins TRBV5-1 and TRBJ2-2; 14 positions match TRBD2. The V gene's germline CDR1 is SGHRS and CDR2 YFSETQ. The CDR3 extends over 19 amino acids. Trimming cost V 4 bases and J 5 bases; bases outside gene matches: 13. The CDR3 spells CASSPGLAGVFSGTGELFF. CDR3 DNA: TGCGCCAGCAGCCCGGGACTAGCGGGAGTGTTTTCGGGGACCGGGGAGCTGTTTTTT.

Only a few counts were recorded for this clonotype. The V and J genes are TRBV4-2 and TRBJ1-1; D call uncertain. CDR1 LGHNA and CDR2 YNFKEQ come from the germline V gene. The CDR3 spans 12 residues. Trimming shortened V by 4 bases and J by 6 bases, and 9 bases separated the two germline ends. CDR3 sequence reads: CASSPGGAEAFF. The CDR3 region has the DNA TGTGCCAGCAGCCCCGGCGGCGCTGAAGCTTTCTTT.

The table lists this clonotype with a few counts. This chain uses TRBV27 with TRBJ2-3; 10 bases agree with TRBD1. The CDR3 is 16 amino acids. Trimming removed 5 bases from V and 4 bases from J; junction bases left unmatched: 9. Germline CDR1 and CDR2: MNHEY and SMNVEV (reference sequence). The DNA for the CDR3 is TGTGCCAGCAGTCCTACCGGGACAGGGGTAGCAGATACGCAGTATTTT. Amino acids: CASSPTGTGVADTQYF.

The chain couples TRBV28 to TRBJ2-1, with 8 bases fitting TRBD2. The CDR3 contains 15 residues. After removal of 6 bases from V and 9 bases from J, the junction contained 13 bases not matched to a gene. From germline, CDR1 is MDHEN and CDR2 SYDVKM. CDR3 in DNA: TGTGCCAGCAGCCCATTGAGAGCGGGAGTCATTGAGCAGTTCTTC. Translated: CASSPLRAGVIEQFF.

The V and J genes are TRBV20-1 and TRBJ2-1, with 10 bases lining up with TRBD1. The CDR3 is 14 amino acids. Germline-derived CDR1 and CDR2 are DFQATT and SNEGSKA (reference sequence). With V trimmed by 1 base and J by 12 bases, 9 bases remained unmatched. CDR3 protein: CSARVPTGGPGQFF. CDR3 DNA: TGCAGTGCTAGAGTTCCGACAGGGGGCCCGGGGCAGTTCTTC.

The CDR3 loop reads CASSFGGATGELFF. The CDR3 DNA sequence: TGTGCCAGCAGTTTTGGGGGGGCCACCGGGGAGCTGTTTTTT. The V and J genes are TRBV12-3 or TRBV12-4 and TRBJ2-2; possible D gene TRBD2, 7 bases. CDR3 length: 14 residues. Trimming removed 3 bases at V and 4 bases at J, with 9 bases between.

The chain uses TRBV12-3 or TRBV12-4 and TRBJ1-1; D is undetermined. The CDR3 spans 13 residues. V was shortened by 8 bases and J by 2 bases, with 12 bases between the two germline ends. CDR3 nucleotides: TGTGCCAGCCAACTTCCGGACAACACTGAAGCTTTCTTT. Translating it yields CASQLPDNTEAFF.

Many counts were recorded for this clonotype. V gene TRBV4-2 combines with J gene TRBJ2-4, with D possibly matching TRBD1 (5 bases). Germline CDR1 is LGHNA and CDR2 is YNFKEQ. V was trimmed by 2 bases and J by 3 bases, leaving 14 bases between them. The CDR3 totals 16 residues. This CDR3 reads CASSQNQGNYKNIQYF. DNA of the CDR3: TGTGCCAGCAGCCAAAACCAGGGAAACTACAAAAACATTCAGTACTTC.

The V call is TRBV15, the J call TRBJ2-1; TRBD2 aligns across 9 bases. The trim removed 8 bases at V and 6 bases at J, leaving 11 bases unmatched. Per the germline V gene, CDR1 is LNHNV and CDR2 is YYDKDF (reference sequence). CDR3 length: 15 residues. CDR3 in DNA: TGTGCCACCGTCCGAGCGGGGGGAATACCCAATGAGCAGTTCTTC. Amino acid sequence: CATVRAGGIPNEQFF.

J is TRBJ1-2 and V is TRBV20-1; D gene uncertain. The ends were cut back, 6 bases at V and 8 bases at J, with 10 bases in the middle. The CDR3 covers 10 residues. Per the germline V gene, CDR1 is DFQATT and CDR2 is SNEGSKA (reference sequence). This chain's CDR3 is CSAFDVGYTF. The CDR3 coding sequence is TGCAGTGCGTTCGATGTGGGCTACACCTTC.

This clonotype was recorded a few times. The J gene is TRBJ2-5, the V gene TRBV5-1, with no clear D. The CDR3 spans 14 residues. From germline, CDR1 is SGHRS and CDR2 YFSETQ. The V and J ends lost 3 bases and 4 bases respectively, with 13 bases between them. The CDR3 reads CASSSSSRGETQYF. For the CDR3, the DNA is TGCGCCAGCAGCTCGTCAAGCCGTGGAGAGACCCAGTACTTC.

This clonotype turned up a few times. This sequence joins TRBV4-3 and TRBJ1-2; TRBD1 might be the D (5 bases). Germline CDR1 LGHNA, CDR2 YSLEER. Between the trimmed V and J ends, which lost 1 base and 3 bases, there was a span of 12 bases. This CDR3 region has 15 residues. The CDR3 sequence is CASSQGWGGDYGYTF. The CDR3, as DNA: TGCGCCAGCAGCCAAGGGTGGGGGGGAGACTATGGCTACACCTTC.

The chain is built from TRBV6-1 and TRBJ1-2; 7 bases fit TRBD1. The V segment lost 2 bases and the J segment 8 bases; nucleotides outside the gene matches: 5. CDR1 and CDR2 from the germline V gene are MNHNS and SASEGT. The CDR3 totals 13 residues. The chain's CDR3 is CASSESTGLGYTF. The CDR3 region has the DNA TGTGCCAGCAGTGAATCGACAGGGCTCGGCTACACCTTC.

This clonotype came up a few times. The chain combines TRBV4-3 with TRBJ2-5, with TRBD1 matching over 9 bases. J was trimmed by 2 bases and V by 0 bases; bases with no gene match: 1. The CDR3 has 15 amino acids. The germline V gene has CDR1 LGHNA and CDR2 YSLEER. The CDR3 DNA reads TGCGCCAGCAGCCAAGAGGGGACAGGGCAAGAGACCCAGTACTTC. Protein product: CASSQEGTGQETQYF.

The V gene is TRBV5-1, the J gene TRBJ1-5; D call uncertain. Germline V gives CDR1 SGHRS, CDR2 YFSETQ. Trimming cost V 0 bases and J 0 bases, with 16 bases left between them. This CDR3 is 18 amino acids long. The CDR3 reads CASSLDPLDYYSNQPQHF. The DNA of the CDR3 is TGCGCCAGCAGCTTGGACCCTTTGGACTATTATAGCAATCAGCCCCAGCATTTT.

This clonotype came up many times. This chain uses TRBV3-1 with TRBJ1-2, with D uncertain. The V end lost 0 bases, the J end lost 7 bases, and 12 bases lay between the germline ends. The CDR3 length is 14 residues. Looked up from germline, CDR1 is LGHDT and CDR2 is YNNKEL (reference sequence). The CDR3 DNA follows: TGTGCCAGCAGCCAAGATCGCGTCCGGGCTGGCTACACCTTC. Translating it yields CASSQDRVRAGYTF.

This clonotype showed up many times. The chain recombines TRBV6-5 with TRBJ2-4; perhaps D is TRBD1 or TRBD2 (5 bases each). From germline, CDR1 is MNHEY and CDR2 SVGAGI. The CDR3 covers 16 residues. Trimming pared 5 bases from V and 1 base from J, leaving 15 bases between. This CDR3 reads CASSGPGPQAKNIQYF. The CDR3 DNA is TGTGCCAGCAGTGGGCCGGGGCCCCAGGCCAAAAACATTCAGTACTTC.

This clonotype turned up a few times. The chain has TRBV7-7 and TRBJ1-3, with no clear D. V lost 1 base, J lost 1 base, and 14 bases lay in between. CDR1 is SSHAT, CDR2 FNYEAQ, per germline (reference sequence). This CDR3 has 17 amino acids. Written as DNA, the CDR3 is TGTGCCAGCAGCTTAGGGTTTCGGGGATCGTCTGGAAACACCATATATTTT. Translation gives CASSLGFRGSSGNTIYF.

The chain combines TRBV7-2 with TRBJ2-5, with D possibly matching TRBD1 (5 bases). The CDR3 contains 16 residues. CDR1 is SGHTA and CDR2 is FQGNSA in the germline V gene. Between the trimmed V and J ends, which lost 2 bases and 1 base, there was a span of 14 bases. The CDR3 is CASSLLGAATQETQYF. The CDR3, as DNA: TGTGCCAGCAGCTTATTAGGGGCGGCGACCCAAGAGACCCAGTACTTC.

Only a few counts were recorded for this clonotype. V is TRBV4-1 and J is TRBJ2-2; TRBD1 or TRBD2 may be the D gene (7 bases each). Germline V gives CDR1 MGHRA, CDR2 YSYEKL. CDR3 length: 16 residues. The V and J ends lost 0 bases and 3 bases respectively, with 11 bases between them. The CDR3 reads CASSQDSGGDTGELFF. CDR3 bases: TGCGCCAGCAGCCAAGATTCAGGGGGGGACACCGGGGAGCTGTTTTTT.

The V call is TRBV20-1, the J call TRBJ1-4; no definite D call. CDR1 and CDR2 (germline): DFQATT, SNEGSKA (reference sequence). This CDR3 is 13 amino acids long. V was shortened by 2 bases and J by 4 bases, with 8 bases between the two germline ends. The CDR3 nucleotides read TGCAGTGCTAGAAGGAGTATTAATGAAAAACTGTTTTTT. Its translation is CSARRSINEKLFF.

V is TRBV6-5 and J is TRBJ2-7, with 10 bases identical to TRBD2. Per germline, CDR1 MNHEY and CDR2 SVGAGI. Unmatched junction bases numbered 2, after V lost 2 bases and J lost 1 base. The CDR3 spans 15 residues. The CDR3 region has the DNA TGTGCCAGCAGTTACGGGACTAGCGAGTCCTACGAGCAGTACTTC. Translation: CASSYGTSESYEQYF.

This clonotype appeared a few times. In DNA form, the CDR3 reads TGTGCCAGCAGTTCCCGATCCGGGCCCAGGGGGCTGTACGAGCAGTACTTC. It yields the protein CASSSRSGPRGLYEQYF. The genes are TRBV27 and TRBJ2-7, with 8 nucleotides matching TRBD1. V trimming: 4 bases; J trimming: 4 bases; junction bases outside the gene matches: 15. Germline V gene sequence: CDR1 MNHEY, CDR2 SMNVEV (reference sequence). This CDR3 has 17 amino acids.

The rearrangement links TRBV4-2 to TRBJ1-5; D uncertain. This CDR3 comprises 15 residues. The germline gives CDR1 LGHNA, CDR2 YNFKEQ. V lost 4 bases, J lost 1 base, and 11 bases lay in between. As DNA, the CDR3 is TGTGCCAGCAGCCCTTTTGGAGGGAGCAATCAGCCCCAGCATTTT. It translates to CASSPFGGSNQPQHF.